This TCR beta chain was sequenced for a study of radiotherapy plus CTLA-4 blockade in lung cancer. At the level of the study: Objective responses were recorded in 15% to 20% of patients, with disease control recorded in 25% to 35%.

Germline V gene lookup returns CDR1 SGHRS and CDR2 YFSETQ. The CDR3 covers 16 residues. Trimming took 3 bases from V and 2 from J; bases not matched to a gene: 4. Broader study findings: Early clonal dynamics of blood T cells, together with interferon-beta, were reported as the best response predictor. Blood saw expansion of tumor-derived TCR clones after radiotherapy plus ipilimumab.

With respect to this clone: Its antigen is currently unknown.

People whose metastatic non-small-cell lung cancer was chemo-refractory got focal radiation along with CTLA-4 blockade by ipilimumab. Libraries were prepared by immunoSEQ multiplex PCR; TCRdb keeps only in-frame clonotypes and omits some of them. The top ten clones hold 6.5% to 9.5% of a sample with roughly 30,000 clones, 60% to 80% of them seen once. This chain links TRBV5-1 with TRBJ2-5, with 13 bases matching TRBD2. Sample: peripheral blood, taken from a patient treated with radiotherapy plus ipilimumab. This receptor was identified in a human donor with non-small cell lung cancer who had stable disease on radiotherapy plus ipilimumab. The CDR3 spells CASSSRLAGGQETQYF. DNA for the CDR3: TGCGCCAGCAGCTCTCGACTAGCGGGGGGACAAGAGACCCAGTACTTC.